The 9 T cell receptor beta chains below come from one sample, sequenced in a study of CD8 T cells in Susac syndrome (dated by TCRdb to about 2019). Libraries were made using the immunoSEQ multiplex PCR assay. RNA was extracted with the RNeasy kit and about 0.5 to 1 ug was reverse transcribed using random hexamers. TCRdb reanalyzed the raw reads on its own, using fastp at Q25 for trimming and MiXCR for clone calling, and kept in-frame beta chains. One record per CDR3 amino acid sequence lists the most common genes and DNA. For this sample there are about 240,000 distinct CDR3 sequences; 90% to 96% appear just once. The top ten hold 0.095% to 0.12% of the sample. The sample was CD4+ T cells from PBMCs. The receptors were gathered from a human donor with Susac syndrome.

This chain links TRBV9 with TRBJ2-3; 10 bases line up with TRBD2. This CDR3 has 14 residues. Germline CDR1 and CDR2: SGDLS and YYNGEE. The V and J ends lost 3 bases and 4 bases, in that order; junction bases with no gene match: 2. This CDR3 is CASSGTSGADTQYF. The CDR3 DNA is TGTGCCAGCAGCGGGACTAGCGGTGCAGATACGCAGTATTTT.

The V and J genes are TRBV24-1 and TRBJ2-5; maybe TRBD2 (5 bases). V gave up 2 bases and J gave up 5 bases, with 11 bases separating them. The CDR3 has 14 residues. Germline V gene lookup returns CDR1 KGHDR and CDR2 SFDVKD. CDR3 sequence: CATSDSGKRETQYF. In DNA, the CDR3 is TGTGCCACCAGTGATTCCGGGAAGAGGGAGACCCAGTACTTC.

The V call is TRBV12-3 or TRBV12-4, the J call TRBJ2-7, with 10 bases aligning to TRBD1. Trimming cost V 8 bases and J 3 bases; bases outside gene matches: 13. This CDR3 spans 16 amino acids. CDR3 nucleotide sequence: TGTGCCAGCTTTCACTCGGGACAGGGGTTTTACTACGAGCAGTACTTC. Protein product: CASFHSGQGFYYEQYF.

The V gene is TRBV12-3 or TRBV12-4, the J gene TRBJ2-7; D is perhaps TRBD2 (5 bases). CDR3 size: 13 residues. Trimming removed 7 bases at V and 2 bases at J, with 12 bases between. CDR3 in amino acids: CASTPTGTYEQYF. CDR3 in DNA: TGTGCCAGCACTCCGACGGGGACCTACGAGCAGTACTTC.

The V gene is TRBV10-3, the J gene TRBJ2-5; 9 positions match TRBD1. The CDR3 runs to 15 residues. Germline trimming cut 4 bases from V and 0 bases from J; bases unmatched to any gene: 3. The germline CDR1 and CDR2 sequences are ENHRY and SYGVKD. CDR3 DNA: TGTGCCATCAGTGGAGACAGGGGGTACCAAGAGACCCAGTACTTC. Amino acids: CAISGDRGYQETQYF.

V and J are TRBV20-1 and TRBJ2-2; D is uncertain. Trimming pared 6 bases from V and 4 bases from J, leaving 18 bases between. The CDR3 sequence is 15 residues long. The V gene's germline CDR1 is DFQATT and CDR2 SNEGSKA (reference sequence). CDR3 in DNA: TGCAGTGCCACCCGAGCCCCATATGGCACCGGGGAGCTGTTTTTT. It encodes CSATRAPYGTGELFF.

V usage is TRBV4-2 and J usage is TRBJ1-1; D call uncertain. Trimming took off 0 bases at V and 3 bases at J, with 5 bases between the two ends. The CDR3 is 13 residues long. Germline V lookup: CDR1 LGHNA, CDR2 YNFKEQ. CDR3 in DNA: TGTGCCAGCAGCCAAGATGCTGACACTGAAGCTTTCTTT. Amino acids: CASSQDADTEAFF.

The rearrangement joins TRBV19 to TRBJ1-1, with a possible D match to TRBD1 (5 bases). The CDR3 is made up of 14 amino acids. Germline V lookup: CDR1 LNHDA, CDR2 SQIVND (reference sequence). V lost 3 bases and J 0 bases, leaving 8 bases between the germline ends. The CDR3 spells CASSMTEMNTEAFF. The DNA for the CDR3 is TGTGCCAGTAGTATGACAGAAATGAACACTGAAGCTTTCTTT.

The chain links TRBV18 to TRBJ2-7; 8 bases match TRBD1. This CDR3 has 14 residues. Germline values: CDR1 KGHSH, CDR2 LQKENI. The V gene end was trimmed by 3 bases and the J gene end by 4 bases; junction bases not matched to a gene: 5. For the CDR3, the DNA is TGTGCCAGCTCACCGGGACAGGTCCCGTACGAGCAGTACTTC. This codes for CASSPGQVPYEQYF.